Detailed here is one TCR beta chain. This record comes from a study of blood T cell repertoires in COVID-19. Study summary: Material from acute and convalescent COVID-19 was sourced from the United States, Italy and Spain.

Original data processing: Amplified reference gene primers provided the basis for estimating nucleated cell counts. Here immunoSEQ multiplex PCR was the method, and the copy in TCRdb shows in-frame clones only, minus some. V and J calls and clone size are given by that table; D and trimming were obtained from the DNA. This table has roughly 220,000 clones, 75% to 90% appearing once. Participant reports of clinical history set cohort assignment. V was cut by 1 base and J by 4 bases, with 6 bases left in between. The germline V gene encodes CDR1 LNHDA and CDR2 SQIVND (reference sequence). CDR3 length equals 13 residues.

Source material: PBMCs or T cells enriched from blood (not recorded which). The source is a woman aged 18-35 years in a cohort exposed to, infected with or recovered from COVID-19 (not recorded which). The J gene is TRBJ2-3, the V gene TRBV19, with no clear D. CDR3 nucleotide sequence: TGTGCCAGTAGTATAGTTCAGGCAGATACGCAGTATTTT. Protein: CASSIVQADTQYF.